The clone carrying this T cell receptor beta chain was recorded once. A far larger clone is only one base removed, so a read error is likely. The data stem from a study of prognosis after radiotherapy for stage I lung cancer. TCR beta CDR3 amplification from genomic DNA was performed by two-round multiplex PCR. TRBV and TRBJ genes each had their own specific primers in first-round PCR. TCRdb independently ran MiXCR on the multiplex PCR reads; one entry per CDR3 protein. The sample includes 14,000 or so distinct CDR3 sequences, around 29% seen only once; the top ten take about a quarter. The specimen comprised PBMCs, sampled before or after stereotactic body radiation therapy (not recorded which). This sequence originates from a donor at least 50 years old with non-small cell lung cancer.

The CDR3 spells CASSPQGGNEQYF. The DNA for the CDR3 is TGCGCCAGCAGTCCACAGGGCGGCAATGAGCAGTACTTC. The chain carries TRBV5-1 and TRBJ2-7; D possibly corresponds to TRBD1 (6 bases). Germline V lookup: CDR1 SGHRS, CDR2 YFSETQ. The germline V and J ends were trimmed by 5 bases and 7 bases, with 16 bases remaining between them. This CDR3 has 13 amino acids.